These 5 T cell receptor beta chains share one sample of origin, sequenced in a study of T cells in localized non-small cell lung cancer. The data were produced by immunoSEQ multiplex PCR, yet TCRdb's version contains in-frame clones alone and is incomplete. In the table there are more than 30,000 clones, nearly 90% of which are singletons. This specimen consisted of peripheral blood mononuclear cells, obtained before any cancer treatment. Every receptor here comes from a woman aged 40-69 years with stage III lung adenocarcinoma.

The gene calls are TRBV5-1 and TRBJ2-1; 8 positions agree with TRBD2. CDR3 length equals 16 residues. J lost 10 bases, V lost 0 bases, and 12 bases had no gene match. Germline CDR1 is SGHRS and CDR2 is YFSETQ. CDR3 sequence: CASSLANAGGNREQFF. CDR3 bases: TGCGCCAGCAGCTTGGCCAACGCGGGAGGAAACAGGGAGCAGTTCTTC. Complete variable domain (other parts from reference TRBV5-1 and TRBJ2-1): KAGVTQTPRYLIKTRGQQVTLSCSPISGHRSVSWYQQTPGQGLQFLFEYFSETQRNKGNFPGRFSGRQFSNSRSEMNVSTLELGDSALYLCASSLANAGGNREQFFGPGTRLTVL.

The rearrangement links TRBV7-9 to TRBJ2-3; 9 bases map to TRBD2. This CDR3 has 16 residues. The ends lost 5 bases at V and 0 bases at J; junction bases unmatched: 6. The V gene's germline CDR1 is SEHNR and CDR2 FQNEAQ (reference sequence). The CDR3, as DNA: TGTGCCAGCAGCCCCGGGCTAGCGGGGAGCACAGATACGCAGTATTTT. Residues: CASSPGLAGSTDTQYF.

This CDR3 reads CASSPTPGEQYF. CDR3 nucleotide sequence: TGTGCCAGCAGTCCTACACCCGGCGAGCAGTACTTC. The chain is built from TRBV27 and TRBJ2-7; D is unresolved. The CDR3 contains 12 residues. Germline V gives CDR1 MNHEY, CDR2 SMNVEV (reference sequence). The V and J ends lost 5 bases and 6 bases respectively, with 11 bases between them.

The V gene is TRBV7-2, the J gene TRBJ1-5, with a possible D match to TRBD1 (6 bases). The germline CDR1 and CDR2 sequences are SGHTA and FQGNSA. The germline V and J ends were trimmed by 4 bases and 4 bases, with 14 bases remaining between them. The CDR3 totals 15 residues. The chain's CDR3 is CASSSYGGLNQPQHF. The CDR3 DNA reads TGTGCCAGCAGCTCCTATGGGGGGCTAAATCAGCCCCAGCATTTT.

The J gene is TRBJ2-3, the V gene TRBV2; TRBD2 matches 7 bases. CDR3 size: 15 residues. Looked up from germline, CDR1 is SNHLY and CDR2 is FYNNEI. Losses at the gene ends were 6 bases for V and 1 base for J; bases not matched to a gene: 7. The CDR3: CASSPRSGGTDTQYF. DNA of the CDR3: TGTGCCAGCAGCCCTCGGAGCGGGGGCACAGATACGCAGTATTTT. The full variable domain, completed using reference TRBV2 and TRBJ2-3, is EPEVTQTPSHQVTQMGQEVILRCVPISNHLYFYWYRQILGQKVEFLVSFYNNEISEKSEIFDDQFSVERPDGSNFTLKIRSTKLEDSAMYFCASSPRSGGTDTQYFGPGTRLTVL.